This T cell receptor (beta chain) is drawn from a study of shared clonotypes between healthy human individuals. Study conclusions and caveats: Non-shared clonotypes had lower generation probabilities than those shared by all four donors.

Notes on this clone: Its antigen is undetermined.

V was cut by 6 bases and J by 5 bases, with 26 bases left in between. This CDR3 spans 18 amino acids. Germline CDR1 SGHVS, CDR2 FQNEAQ. In replicate PCRs of sorted subsets, roughly 190 ng DNA, about 30,000 T cell genomes, was used. Generated by immunoSEQ multiplex PCR, the TCRdb table keeps only in-frame clones and is missing some. The data contain over 1.5 million clones, 98% of them singletons. Input material: naive CD4+ T cells sorted from blood. Subset noted: CD45RA+ positively selected. This chain connects TRBV7-8 to TRBJ1-5, with D possibly matching TRBD1 (5 bases). The sequence came from a man aged 25 to 45 in good health. The CDR3 DNA reads TGTGCCAGCAGTCATCTAGGGGTCCTGGGCGTCAGCCATCAGCCCCAGCATTTT. Amino acids: CASSHLGVLGVSHQPQHF.